This is a list of T cell receptor beta chains from one sample in a study of T cell repertoires in cytomegalovirus infection. MiXCR, applied by TCRdb to the reads, yields one record per CDR3 protein. This sample has about 740,000 distinct CDR3 sequences, with approximately 34% found just once. The sequenced sample consisted of PBMCs. These receptors all come from a human donor in good health (CMV status not recorded). Some clones in this sample may be carry-over from other donors' samples. Each CDR3 is given with its conserved first and last residue. The D gene is left open where the match is weak.

d_gene | j_gene | v_gene | CDR3aa
TRBD2 | TRBJ2-1 | TRBV11-2 | CASSFSSGSYEQLF
TRBD2 | TRBJ2-7 | TRBV27 | CASSLILAGGKYEQYF
TRBD1 | TRBJ1-1 | TRBV12-5 | CASGLLHGTGNTEAFF
. | TRBJ2-5 | TRBV20-1 | CSARIDSETQYF
. | TRBJ1-4 | TRBV27 | CASRSSGFGVEKLFF
TRBD2 | TRBJ2-3 | TRBV20-1 | CSARRSSGSGTDTQYF
TRBD1 | TRBJ1-5 | TRBV12-3/TRBV12-4 | CASSPYRGDNQPQHF
. | TRBJ1-4 | TRBV11-2 | CASSLDLNRKLFF
. | TRBJ2-3 | TRBV28 | CAAGDLTDTQYF
. | TRBJ1-6 | TRBV7-2 | CAGSLRGEPLHF
. | TRBJ1-1 | TRBV2 | CASLDRLLNTEAFF
. | TRBJ1-1 | TRBV30 | CAWSGVAVNTEAFF
TRBD2 | TRBJ2-1 | TRBV7-9 | CASSLIAGQNEQFF
TRBD1 | TRBJ2-5 | TRBV20-1 | CSARGAGQGFGQETQYF
. | TRBJ2-5 | TRBV19 | CASSRADQETQYF
. | TRBJ2-3 | TRBV7-2 | CATGTGSPDTQYF
TRBD1 | TRBJ2-1 | TRBV12-3/TRBV12-4 | CASSRQGGPYNEQFF
TRBD1 | TRBJ2-3 | TRBV28 | CASSYGTGGTDTQYF
. | TRBJ1-6 | TRBV7-8 | CASSLATGNSPLHF
TRBD1 | TRBJ1-6 | TRBV28 | CASSLLSGTGDNSPLHF
. | TRBJ1-3 | TRBV7-2 | CASSIDGLSGNTIYF
TRBD2 | TRBJ2-7 | TRBV7-2 | CASSLGTSGTSGQYF
TRBD2 | TRBJ2-3 | TRBV28 | CASLPGGGSGGERNTQYF
TRBD1 | TRBJ1-2 | TRBV5-4 | CASSLNTGENGYTF
. | TRBJ2-7 | TRBV28 | CASSPEGSSYEQYF
TRBD1 | TRBJ1-4 | TRBV6-5 | CASKDRGLATNEKLFF
. | TRBJ1-3 | TRBV6-5 | CASSYRGRNTIYF
. | TRBJ1-2 | TRBV7-2 | CASSLVIGGLYGYTF
. | TRBJ2-2 | TRBV6-5 | CASGPLEGLVTSNTGELFF
TRBD1 | TRBJ2-1 | TRBV6-6 | CASSVRDRVHDEQFF
. | TRBJ1-2 | TRBV25-1 | CASSEYVGRYRRGFYGYTF
. | TRBJ2-3 | TRBV12-3/TRBV12-4 | CASSRLVWDTQYF
TRBD1 | TRBJ1-1 | TRBV28 | CASSLQGKQGVAFF
TRBD1 | TRBJ2-6 | TRBV7-6 | CASSAHRGISGANVLTF
. | TRBJ1-1 | TRBV7-2 | CASSLSWGTEAFF
. | TRBJ1-5 | TRBV27 | CASSLYGRRGQPQHF
TRBD2 | TRBJ2-2 | TRBV5-1 | CASSPRVSGSRGELFF
. | TRBJ1-1 | TRBV4-2 | CASSQGPKAEAFF
. | TRBJ1-4 | TRBV25-1 | CASSVWEIGEKLFF
TRBD1 | TRBJ1-1 | TRBV20-1 | CSARRGTGSVLNTEAFF
. | TRBJ2-5 | TRBV7-6 | CSSSFLSRETQYF
. | TRBJ1-4 | TRBV12-3/TRBV12-4 | CASSSGAGGEKLFF
TRBD2 | TRBJ2-7 | TRBV7-2 | CASSKKGGPGEQYF
. | TRBJ2-1 | TRBV19 | CASTPSGDDEQFF
. | TRBJ1-1 | TRBV20-1 | CSASGVRNTEAFF
TRBD2 | TRBJ2-2 | TRBV9 | CASSVEAGGLTGELFF
TRBD1 | TRBJ2-7 | TRBV29-1 | CSVTKGAAYEQYF
TRBD1 | TRBJ1-1 | TRBV19 | CASKKLGMQGAMTEAFF
TRBD1 | TRBJ1-2 | TRBV20-1 | CSAPLDRGNYGYTF
TRBD1 | TRBJ2-7 | TRBV12-3/TRBV12-4 | CASRGDRGAYEQYF
TRBD1 | TRBJ2-1 | TRBV29-1 | CSVFDRGYEQFF
. | TRBJ2-1 | TRBV7-2 | CASSLEGLNYNEQFF
TRBD1 | TRBJ1-1 | TRBV7-6 | CASSLEGGLAEAFF